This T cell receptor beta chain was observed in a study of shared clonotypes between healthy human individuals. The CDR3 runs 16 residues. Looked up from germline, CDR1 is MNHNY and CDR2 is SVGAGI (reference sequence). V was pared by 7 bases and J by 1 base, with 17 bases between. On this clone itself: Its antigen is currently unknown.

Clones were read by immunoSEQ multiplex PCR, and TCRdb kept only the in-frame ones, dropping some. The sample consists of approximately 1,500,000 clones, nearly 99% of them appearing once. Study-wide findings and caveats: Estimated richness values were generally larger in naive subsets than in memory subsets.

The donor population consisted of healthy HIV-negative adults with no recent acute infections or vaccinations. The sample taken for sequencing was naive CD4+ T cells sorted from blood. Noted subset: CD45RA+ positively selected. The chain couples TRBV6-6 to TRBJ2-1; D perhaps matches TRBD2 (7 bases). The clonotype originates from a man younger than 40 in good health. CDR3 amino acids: CASTQRGGQSYNEQFF. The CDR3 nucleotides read TGTGCCAGCACTCAGAGGGGGGGACAATCCTACAATGAGCAGTTCTTC.